The 26 T cell receptor beta chains below come from one sample, sequenced in a study of long-term antiretroviral therapy in people with HIV. The run of the v3.0 immunoSEQ assay was at survey level. Sequenced by immunoSEQ multiplex PCR; TCRdb stores in-frame clones only, minus some. The table lists about 29,000 clones, 95% of them singletons, with 7.5% to 9% in the top ten. Sequenced material: unsorted PBMCs, taken 5.3 years after starting antiretroviral therapy. Source of these receptors: a man aged 25 to 40 with HIV.

This sequence joins TRBV27 and TRBJ2-3, with D uncertain. V was shortened by 3 bases and J by 6 bases, with 13 bases between the two germline ends. The germline CDR1 and CDR2 sequences are MNHEY and SMNVEV (reference sequence). The CDR3 is made up of 14 amino acids. CDR3 sequence: CASSLGQAWDTQYF. The CDR3 DNA follows: TGTGCCAGCAGTTTGGGTCAGGCCTGGGATACGCAGTATTTT.

The chain recombines TRBV13 with TRBJ1-1; weak D call: TRBD1 (6 bases). The germline gives CDR1 PRHDT, CDR2 FYEKMQ (reference sequence). Trimming left V 5 bases short and J 1 base short, with 14 bases between. The CDR3 has 15 amino acids. The CDR3 here is CASSTWGQGNTEAFF. DNA for the CDR3: TGTGCCAGCAGCACCTGGGGGCAAGGGAACACTGAAGCTTTCTTT. Together with reference TRBV13 and TRBJ1-1, the CDR3 gives the full variable domain: AAGVIQSPRHLIKEKRETATLKCYPIPRHDTVYWYQQGPGQDPQFLISFYEKMQSDKGSIPDRFSAQQFSDYHSELNMSSLELGDSALYFCASSTWGQGNTEAFFGQGTRLTVV.

The V gene is TRBV7-8, the J gene TRBJ1-2, with D perhaps matching TRBD1 (5 bases). In germline, CDR1 is SGHVS, CDR2 FQNEAQ. The CDR3 loop spans 15 amino acids. Trimming stripped 5 bases from V and 4 bases from J, with 17 bases between. CDR3 in amino acids: CASSPGGGVGYGYTF. CDR3 coding DNA: TGTGCCAGCAGCCCCGGGGGGGGAGTGGGCTATGGCTACACCTTC. Together with reference TRBV7-8 and TRBJ1-2, the CDR3 gives the full variable domain: GAGVSQSPRYKVAKRGQDVALRCDPISGHVSLFWYQQALGQGPEFLTYFQNEAQLDKSGLPSDRFFAERPEGSVSTLKIQRTQQEDSAVYLCASSPGGGVGYGYTFGSGTRLTVV.

The chain has TRBV5-1 and TRBJ2-1; 9 bases are shared with TRBD1. The CDR3 has 14 amino acids. The ends lost 2 bases at V and 4 bases at J; junction bases unmatched: 1. Germline values: CDR1 SGHRS, CDR2 YFSETQ. The CDR3 DNA is TGCGCCAGCAGCTTAGGACAGGGGTACAATGAGCAGTTCTTC. This sequence encodes CASSLGQGYNEQFF.

This chain uses TRBV28 with TRBJ1-2, with TRBD1 as a possible D gene (5 bases). CDR3 length: 15 amino acids. Germline CDR1 MDHEN, CDR2 SYDVKM. With 2 bases removed from V and 6 bases from J, the gap between germline ends came to 16 bases. The CDR3 bases are TGTGCCAGCAGTTTAATGATTCGGGCAGGGCATGGCTACACCTTC. It codes for CASSLMIRAGHGYTF.

The V gene is TRBV5-6, the J gene TRBJ1-2; 7 bases align to TRBD1. The germline V gene encodes CDR1 SGHDT and CDR2 YYEEEE. The V segment lost 6 bases and the J segment 0 bases; nucleotides outside the gene matches: 2. This CDR3 contains 13 residues. The CDR3: CASIGTANYGYTF. The CDR3 DNA follows: TGTGCCAGCATCGGGACAGCTAACTATGGCTACACCTTC.

V is TRBV5-4 and J is TRBJ2-7; D gene uncertain. The germline V gene has CDR1 SGHNT and CDR2 YYREEE (reference sequence). Between the trimmed V and J ends, which lost 4 bases and 7 bases, there was a span of 15 bases. The CDR3 sequence is 13 residues long. CDR3 region: CASSAWVAREQYF. In DNA, the CDR3 is TGTGCCAGCAGCGCCTGGGTCGCCCGGGAGCAGTACTTC.

The chain employs TRBV9 and TRBJ1-1; D remains unclear. CDR1 and CDR2 from the germline V gene are SGDLS and YYNGEE. The CDR3 covers 14 residues. The V end was cut by 2 bases, the J end by 0 bases, with 8 bases between. CDR3 nucleotide sequence: TGTGCCAGCAGCGTTTCAGGAGTGAACACTGAAGCTTTCTTT. Amino acid sequence: CASSVSGVNTEAFF.

About this clone itself: One end of the junction does not line up with germline, which may come from a read error. CDR3 region: CASSSSGVTSSEQYF. CDR3 nucleotide sequence: TGTGCCAGCAGCTCTTCGGGGGTGACGTCCTCCGAGCAGTACTTC. The J gene is TRBJ2-7, the V gene TRBV7-9; D perhaps matches TRBD2 (6 bases). The CDR3 totals 15 residues. CDR1 and CDR2 from the germline V gene are SEHNR and FQNEAQ (reference sequence).

The chain joins TRBV2 to TRBJ2-3; 9 positions match TRBD2. The CDR3 is 19 amino acids. In germline, CDR1 is SNHLY, CDR2 FYNNEI. V was clipped by 4 bases and J by 4 bases; unmatched bases: 18. The CDR3 nucleotides are TGTGCCAGCAGTGTGAGGCGGGAGGGCCAAGGCAGGAGTCCAGATACGCAGTATTTT. It yields the protein CASSVRREGQGRSPDTQYF.

The V call is TRBV7-8, the J call TRBJ1-5, with D hard to call. Trimming shortened V by 6 bases and J by 2 bases, and 14 bases separated the two germline ends. CDR1 and CDR2 from the germline V gene are SGHVS and FQNEAQ. This CDR3 spans 15 amino acids. The chain's CDR3 is CASSKADNGNQPQHF. Written as DNA, the CDR3 is TGTGCCAGCAGTAAAGCAGATAACGGCAATCAGCCCCAGCATTTT.

The chain combines TRBV6-5 with TRBJ2-4; the D gene is possibly TRBD2 (6 bases). V dropped 6 bases and J dropped 5 bases, with 11 bases sitting between them. The CDR3 spans 13 residues. From germline, CDR1 is MNHEY and CDR2 SVGAGI. The DNA of the CDR3 is TGTGCCAGCAGGGGCGGGGCCCAAAACATTCAGTACTTC. Translation: CASRGGAQNIQYF.

The chain joins TRBV27 to TRBJ2-3; 8 bases are shared with TRBD2. Germline V CDR1 and CDR2: MNHEY, SMNVEV (reference sequence). The ends lost 2 bases at V and 1 base at J; junction bases unmatched: 2. The CDR3 has 15 residues. The CDR3 DNA reads as TGTGCCAGCAGTTTAAGTAGCGGGGGCACAGATACGCAGTATTTT. Amino acids: CASSLSSGGTDTQYF.

The chain employs TRBV5-1 and TRBJ2-2, with D unresolved. The germline V gene encodes CDR1 SGHRS and CDR2 YFSETQ. There are 16 residues in the CDR3. Trimming took off 6 bases at V and 0 bases at J, with 15 bases between the two ends. As DNA, the CDR3 is TGCGCCAGCACCCCGCGTGGGCTTTCGAACACCGGGGAGCTGTTTTTT. Protein product: CASTPRGLSNTGELFF.

This clone has only one observation. The rearrangement links TRBV18 to TRBJ1-1, with D possibly matching TRBD1 (5 bases). Per the germline V gene, CDR1 is KGHSH and CDR2 is LQKENI. The V gene lost 6 bases and the J gene lost 0 bases, with 11 bases spanning the gap. The CDR3 runs 14 residues. The CDR3 bases are TGTGCCAGCTCTTGGGGCAGACTGAACACTGAAGCTTTCTTT. It translates to CASSWGRLNTEAFF.

This clone has just one count. This chain joins TRBV2 and TRBJ2-7; no clear D gene. The germline V gene encodes CDR1 SNHLY and CDR2 FYNNEI. Trimming took off 7 bases at V and 6 bases at J, with 19 bases between the two ends. The CDR3 runs to 14 residues. The CDR3 sequence: CASKSQATVGEQYF. CDR3 DNA sequence: TGTGCCAGCAAAAGCCAGGCCACGGTTGGCGAGCAGTACTTC.

This rearrangement joins TRBV7-3 to TRBJ2-1, with no clear D. Per the germline V gene, CDR1 is SGHTA and CDR2 is FQGTGA. CDR3 length: 16 residues. V lost 5 bases and J 0 bases, leaving 14 bases between the germline ends. The CDR3 DNA follows: TGTGCCAGCAGCCTAAAAGACCAAAGCTCCTACAATGAGCAGTTCTTC. Protein: CASSLKDQSSYNEQFF.

The genes are TRBV13 and TRBJ2-3; D perhaps matches TRBD1 (6 bases). V was trimmed by 2 bases and J by 2 bases, leaving 14 bases between them. This CDR3 has 16 residues. Per germline, CDR1 PRHDT and CDR2 FYEKMQ (reference sequence). Here the CDR3 DNA reads TGTGCCAGCAGCTTAAGGGCCAGGGGTTTCACAGATACGCAGTATTTT. This encodes CASSLRARGFTDTQYF.

The CDR3 DNA reads TGTGCCAGCAGAACGGACCGAATCGGCAATCAGCCCCAGCATTTT. Amino acid sequence: CASRTDRIGNQPQHF. The J gene is TRBJ1-5, the V gene TRBV6-5, with D unclear. Trimming took 6 bases from V and 2 from J, leaving 14 bases between them. The CDR3 extends over 15 amino acids. CDR1 is MNHEY, CDR2 SVGAGI, per germline.

The chain's CDR3 is CAISAEGNTEAFF. The CDR3 DNA reads TGTGCCATCAGTGCGGAGGGTAACACTGAAGCTTTCTTT. J is TRBJ1-1 and V is TRBV10-3, with D unresolved. The V end was cut by 4 bases, the J end by 2 bases, with 8 bases between. Germline V lookup: CDR1 ENHRY, CDR2 SYGVKD. The CDR3 is 13 residues long.

This chain joins TRBV5-1 and TRBJ2-1; D is perhaps TRBD2 (6 bases). Germline V CDR1 and CDR2: SGHRS, YFSETQ. This CDR3 is 14 amino acids long. Trimming left V 4 bases short and J 8 bases short, with 16 bases between. CDR3 sequence reads: CASSPQVGGHEQFF. In nucleotides, the CDR3 is TGCGCCAGCAGCCCGCAAGTCGGGGGACATGAGCAGTTCTTC.

V usage is TRBV7-9 and J usage is TRBJ2-1; 11 bases are a match to TRBD2. J was trimmed by 4 bases and V by 2 bases; bases with no gene match: 10. The CDR3 runs 18 residues. Germline V gene data show CDR1 as SEHNR and CDR2 as FQNEAQ (reference sequence). The CDR3 protein is CASSLTAGLAGTYNEQFF. The CDR3 bases are TGTGCCAGCAGCTTAACAGCCGGACTAGCGGGCACTTACAATGAGCAGTTCTTC. Full variable domain (missing parts from reference TRBV7-9 and TRBJ2-1): DTGVSQNPRHKITKRGQNVTFRCDPISEHNRLYWYRQTLGQGPEFLTYFQNEAQLEKSRLLSDRFSAERPKGSFSTLEIQRTEQGDSAMYLCASSLTAGLAGTYNEQFFGPGTRLTVL.

This clone came up once. The chain carries TRBV11-2 and TRBJ2-2; D might be TRBD2 (5 bases). Trimming pared 1 base from V and 6 bases from J, leaving 15 bases between. The CDR3 is 16 amino acids. Germline CDR1 is SGHAT and CDR2 is FQNNGV. CDR3 nucleotide sequence: TGTGCCAGCAGCTTAGTAACCCTGGAGGATTCCGGGGAGCTGTTTTTT. This encodes CASSLVTLEDSGELFF.

The chain joins TRBV5-1 to TRBJ2-3; the D gene is possibly TRBD2 (5 bases). Trimming shortened V by 4 bases and J by 3 bases, and 18 bases separated the two germline ends. There are 16 residues in the CDR3. Germline lookup yields CDR1 SGHRS and CDR2 YFSETQ. The CDR3 DNA is TGCGCCAGCAGCCCCTTACTAGGGCTCGGTACAGATACGCAGTATTTT. The encoded protein is CASSPLLGLGTDTQYF.

This rearrangement joins TRBV2 to TRBJ1-6, with no clear D. The CDR3 covers 14 residues. The germline V gene encodes CDR1 SNHLY and CDR2 FYNNEI. The V end was cut by 7 bases, the J end by 5 bases, with 12 bases between. The CDR3 loop reads CASTKTGNNSPLHF. The CDR3, as DNA: TGTGCCAGCACCAAGACGGGGAATAATTCACCCCTCCACTTT.

This sequence joins TRBV6-1 and TRBJ2-7; D tentatively reads TRBD1 or TRBD2 (5 bases each). Germline loops: CDR1 MNHNS, CDR2 SASEGT. This CDR3 has 13 residues. Trimming shortened V by 3 bases and J by 3 bases, and 9 bases separated the two germline ends. The CDR3 DNA sequence: TGTGCCAGCAGTGACGAGGGGTACTACGAGCAGTACTTC. It encodes CASSDEGYYEQYF.